This T cell receptor (beta chain) was retrieved from a study of cytomegalovirus exposure and HLA in healthy donors. J gave up 13 bases and V 6 bases, and 12 bases lay outside the gene matches. CDR3 length equals 14 residues. Germline V gene sequence: CDR1 MRHNA, CDR2 SNTAGT. The PCR contained 60 Vbeta and 13 Jbeta primers. Some clones are missing from TCRdb's copy, which holds only in-frame ones; the method was immunoSEQ multiplex PCR. The data contain under 70,000 clones, approximately 71% of them singletons. As concerns this clone: Antigen unknown.

Overall study results and limits: In a later analysis, a missense DCLRE1C variant was linked to TCR beta V- and J-gene trimming.

This chain connects TRBV6-4 to TRBJ2-6; the match to TRBD2 covers 7 bases. The source of this sequence is a man aged 35 to 55 in good health and CMV-seropositive. Source material: PBMCs. The CDR3 bases are TGTGCCAGCAGCATCTTAAGCGGGAATGGTGTCCTGACTTTC. It translates to CASSILSGNGVLTF.